Presented here are 16 T cell receptor beta chains from one specimen sequenced in a study of cytomegalovirus exposure and HLA in healthy donors (dated by TCRdb to 2015 to 2018). The library was made by the immunoSEQ multiplex PCR assay. A mixture of 60 forward primers for TCR Vbeta segments and 13 reverse primers for TCR Jbeta segments was used in the multiplex PCR. The immuneACCESS repertoire file appears here via TCRdb, limited to in-frame rearrangements. These files lack a portion of the clones; in checked studies, under half of the deficit traces to unresolved V genes, and the cause of the others is not known. The sample table records tens of thousands of clones. The top ten constitute over 15% of the sample. Sequencing was done on a sample of PBMCs. The receptors here all came from a man aged 50-60 years in good health and CMV-seropositive.

V and J are TRBV11-2 and TRBJ2-1; a weak D match, TRBD2 (6 bases). The V end was cut by 5 bases, the J end by 3 bases, with 20 bases between. Germline CDR1 reads SGHAT; CDR2 reads FQNNGV. This CDR3 is built from 17 residues. This CDR3 is CASSLIRGGRRYNEQFF. CDR3 DNA: TGTGCCAGCAGCCTTATCCGAGGAGGGAGACGCTACAATGAGCAGTTCTTC.

V and J are TRBV6-6 and TRBJ1-1; 7 bases fit TRBD1. With 6 bases clipped from V and 2 bases from J, the junction kept 12 bases outside the gene matches. The germline V gene encodes CDR1 MNHNY and CDR2 SVGAGI (reference sequence). This CDR3 is built from 16 residues. CDR3 residues: CASRSLGQSENTEAFF. DNA of the CDR3: TGTGCCAGCAGATCTCTGGGACAGAGTGAAAACACTGAAGCTTTCTTT.

The chain has TRBV9 and TRBJ2-7, with 7 bases identical to TRBD1. CDR1 is SGDLS, CDR2 YYNGEE, per germline. Trimming cost V 3 bases and J 3 bases; bases outside gene matches: 0. This CDR3 contains 12 residues. This chain's CDR3 is CASSGQGYEQYV. DNA of the CDR3: TGTGCCAGCAGCGGACAGGGCTACGAGCAGTACGTC.

The chain employs TRBV29-1 and TRBJ2-1; 10 bases agree with TRBD2. The trim removed 5 bases at V and 8 bases at J, leaving 12 bases unmatched. CDR1 and CDR2 from the germline V gene are SQVTM and ANQGSEA. CDR3 size: 15 residues. This CDR3 reads CSVTLSGRAHDEQFF. The CDR3 nucleotides are TGCAGCGTTACCCTCAGCGGGAGGGCTCACGATGAGCAGTTCTTC.

J is TRBJ2-1 and V is TRBV6-1; no definite D call. Germline V gene data show CDR1 as MNHNS and CDR2 as SASEGT. The germline V and J ends were trimmed by 5 bases and 6 bases, with 14 bases remaining between them. The CDR3 loop spans 14 amino acids. Here the CDR3 DNA reads TGTGCCAGCAGTCCAGCGCCCTTGAGCAATGAGCAGTTCTTC. It encodes CASSPAPLSNEQFF.

CDR3 protein: CASSLKGTSPIYNEQFF. The CDR3 DNA is TGCGCCAGCAGCTTGAAAGGGACTAGTCCCATCTACAATGAGCAGTTCTTC. V is TRBV5-1 and J is TRBJ2-1; 8 positions agree with TRBD2. Germline V gene lookup returns CDR1 SGHRS and CDR2 YFSETQ. Trimming took 1 base from V and 3 from J; bases not matched to a gene: 9. The CDR3 spans 17 residues.

V usage is TRBV18 and J usage is TRBJ2-1; D is undetermined. CDR1 is KGHSH and CDR2 is LQKENI in the germline V gene. With 4 bases removed from V and 6 bases from J, the gap between germline ends came to 10 bases. CDR3 size: 13 residues. CDR3 region: CASSLQPSNEQFF. CDR3 bases: TGTGCCAGCTCACTCCAGCCTAGCAATGAGCAGTTCTTC.

V usage is TRBV5-1 and J usage is TRBJ1-5, with a tentative D call TRBD1 (5 bases). V was clipped by 0 bases and J by 1 base, with 14 bases between them. CDR1 SGHRS and CDR2 YFSETQ come from the germline V gene. This CDR3 has 17 amino acids. The CDR3: CASSLGGSGDSNQPQHF. The CDR3 DNA is TGCGCCAGCAGCTTGGGTGGGTCGGGGGACAGCAATCAGCCCCAGCATTTT.

The J gene is TRBJ2-7, the V gene TRBV27; 10 nucleotides align to TRBD2. The V segment lost 8 bases and the J segment 4 bases; nucleotides outside the gene matches: 5. CDR3 length: 13 residues. Germline values: CDR1 MNHEY, CDR2 SMNVEV (reference sequence). The CDR3: CASRAGGLYEQYF. CDR3 sequence (DNA): TGTGCCAGCCGAGCGGGGGGGCTTTACGAGCAGTACTTC.

This chain joins TRBV7-8 and TRBJ2-7; 14 bases match TRBD2. Losses at the gene ends were 5 bases for V and 5 bases for J; bases not matched to a gene: 5. Per germline, CDR1 SGHVS and CDR2 FQNEAQ. This CDR3 region has 15 residues. CDR3 loop: CASSPGLAGVNEQYV. The CDR3 DNA is TGTGCCAGCAGCCCGGGACTAGCGGGAGTCAACGAGCAGTACGTC.

The gene calls are TRBV18 and TRBJ1-2; a weak D match, TRBD1 (6 bases). CDR1 is KGHSH and CDR2 is LQKENI in the germline V gene. V lost 1 base and J lost 3, with 9 bases in between. The length of the CDR3 is 14 residues. The CDR3 nucleotides read TGTGCCAGCTCACCACAGGGGGACGACTATGGCTACACCTTC. Residues: CASSPQGDDYGYTF.

This chain links TRBV2 with TRBJ2-1, with D possibly matching TRBD1 (6 bases). Trimming took off 6 bases at V and 0 bases at J, with 12 bases between the two ends. The CDR3 consists of 15 residues. From germline, CDR1 is SNHLY and CDR2 FYNNEI. In DNA form, the CDR3 reads TGTGCCAGCAGGAAGACAGGCCCCTCCTACAATGAGCAGTTCTTC. Translating gives CASRKTGPSYNEQFF.

V usage is TRBV6-5 and J usage is TRBJ2-3; no definite D call. The V end was cut by 4 bases, the J end by 0 bases, with 8 bases between. CDR3 size: 14 residues. Germline assignment: CDR1 MNHEY and CDR2 SVGAGI. The CDR3 coding sequence is TGTGCCAGCAGTTTACAGCTTAGCACAGATACGCAGTATTTT. It specifies CASSLQLSTDTQYF.

This chain uses TRBV18 with TRBJ1-1, with 7 positions matching TRBD1. The germline V gene encodes CDR1 KGHSH and CDR2 LQKENI. Trimming removed 0 bases from V and 3 bases from J; junction bases left unmatched: 4. This CDR3 region has 15 residues. The CDR3 is CASSPPGTVDTEAFF. CDR3 DNA: TGTGCCAGCTCACCACCCGGGACAGTCGACACTGAAGCTTTCTTT.

V usage is TRBV30 and J usage is TRBJ2-5, with 9 bases identical to TRBD2. The germline V gene encodes CDR1 GTSNPN and CDR2 SVGIG (reference sequence). The V and J ends lost 4 bases and 6 bases, in that order; junction bases with no gene match: 9. The CDR3 sequence is 14 residues long. CDR3 DNA: TGTGCCTGGACCACGGCGGCTAGCGGGAAGACCCAGTACTTC. This codes for CAWTTAASGKTQYF.

This chain joins TRBV30 and TRBJ1-4; D remains ambiguous. Germline V gene data show CDR1 as GTSNPN and CDR2 as SVGIG (reference sequence). The V end was cut by 3 bases, the J end by 7 bases, with 12 bases between. The CDR3 spans 13 residues. CDR3 region: CAWRAPSSEKLFF. Written as DNA, the CDR3 is TGTGCCTGGAGGGCACCTAGTAGTGAAAAACTGTTTTTT.